One and the same sample provided the 29 T cell receptor beta chains below, sequenced in a study of T cells in Graves' hyperthyroidism and ophthalmopathy. From RNA transcripts, TCR beta CDR3 regions were amplified. A first-round RT-PCR of the TCR CDR3 used the HTBI primer set. MiXCR, applied by TCRdb to the multiplex PCR reads, yields one record per CDR3 protein. The table lists 300,000 or so distinct CDR3 sequences, approximately 16% of them singletons. Sequenced sample: blood. The receptor set was obtained from a man between 25 and 39 years old with Graves' hyperthyroidism.

Only one count was recorded for this clonotype. The junction does not match germline at one end; this may be a read error. The V call is TRBV7-3, the J call TRBJ2-3; 13 nucleotides align to TRBD2. The CDR3 sequence is 18 residues long. Germline V gene sequence: CDR1 SGHTA, CDR2 FQGTGA. The CDR3 spells CASSSGLAGVGFADTQYF. In nucleotides, the CDR3 is TGCGCCAGCAGCTCAGGACTAGCGGGAGTAGGATTTGCAGATACGCAGTATTTT.

Details on this clonotype: Since a much larger clone is just one base distant, this may be a read error. Lacking the conserved final phenylalanine or tryptophan, this CDR3 likely reflects a read error. This chain links TRBV5-5 with TRBJ2-1; weak D call: TRBD2 (7 bases). In germline, CDR1 is SGHKS, CDR2 YYEKEE (reference sequence). V dropped 0 bases and J dropped 4 bases, with 11 bases sitting between them. The CDR3 contains 15 residues. CDR3 residues: CASSLAGGAYNEQFL. The CDR3, as DNA: TGTGCCAGCAGCTTGGCGGGGGGCGCATACAATGAGCAGTTCCTC.

The chain combines TRBV20-1 with TRBJ1-2, with D unclear. V was shortened by 5 bases and J by 1 base, with 8 bases between the two germline ends. Germline V gives CDR1 DFQATT, CDR2 SNEGSKA (reference sequence). This CDR3 is 12 amino acids long. CDR3 in DNA: TGCAGTGCTTCCGATTTTAACTATGGCTACACCTTC. Its protein product is CSASDFNYGYTF.

This clonotype was observed many times. The V gene is TRBV2, the J gene TRBJ2-3, with 7 positions matching TRBD2. Unmatched junction bases numbered 6, after V lost 8 bases and J lost 1 base. The CDR3 totals 14 residues. Germline V gives CDR1 SNHLY, CDR2 FYNNEI. In nucleotides, the CDR3 is TGTGCCAGCGGGGGGGATGGCGGCACAGATACGCAGTATTTT. This codes for CASGGDGGTDTQYF.

This clonotype appeared many times. The V and J genes are TRBV3-1 and TRBJ2-1; D gene unclear. V was trimmed by 4 bases and J by 5 bases, leaving 9 bases between them. The length of the CDR3 is 13 residues. CDR1 and CDR2 (germline): LGHDT, YNNKEL (reference sequence). CDR3 in amino acids: CASSLSPHNEQFF. CDR3 nucleotide sequence: TGTGCCAGCAGCCTATCTCCACACAATGAGCAGTTCTTC.

There are a few counts of this clonotype. The chain joins TRBV4-1 to TRBJ1-5; 7 nucleotides line up with TRBD1. Germline V gene data show CDR1 as MGHRA and CDR2 as YSYEKL. After removal of 5 bases from V and 7 bases from J, the junction contained 5 bases not matched to a gene. The CDR3 length is 13 residues. The chain's CDR3 is CASSSQGEQPQHF. CDR3 in DNA: TGCGCCAGCAGCAGTCAGGGGGAGCAGCCCCAGCATTTT.

This clonotype was found a few times. The V and J genes are TRBV25-1 and TRBJ2-1; D perhaps matches TRBD1 (7 bases). The germline CDR1 and CDR2 sequences are MGHDK and SYGVNS. CDR3 length equals 17 residues. Trimming cost V 4 bases and J 4 bases, with 20 bases left between them. The DNA for the CDR3 is TGTGCCAGCAGTGGGGGGGCAGGGGGGCTTGGTTACAATGAGCAGTTCTTC. Its translation: CASSGGAGGLGYNEQFF.

This chain joins TRBV2 and TRBJ1-5, with D maybe TRBD1 (6 bases). The V gene lost 7 bases and the J gene lost 1 base, with 23 bases spanning the gap. This CDR3 region has 18 residues. Germline CDR1 and CDR2: SNHLY and FYNNEI. As DNA, the CDR3 is TGTGCCAGCAAGGCGAGGGGGGCCACCTCATTAAGCAATCAGCCCCAGCATTTT. Its protein is CASKARGATSLSNQPQHF.

This clonotype was found a few times. This sequence joins TRBV10-3 and TRBJ2-2; 11 bases fit TRBD1. From germline, CDR1 is ENHRY and CDR2 SYGVKD. With 4 bases clipped from V and 0 bases from J, the junction kept 10 bases outside the gene matches. The CDR3 loop spans 19 amino acids. CDR3 DNA sequence: TGTGCCATCAGTGGCCCCCGGACAGGGGGCTCTTCGAACACCGGGGAGCTGTTTTTT. It encodes CAISGPRTGGSSNTGELFF.

This clonotype has only a few counts. This sequence joins TRBV7-2 and TRBJ2-5; 8 nucleotides agree with TRBD2. J gave up 4 bases and V 7 bases, and 5 bases lay outside the gene matches. There are 13 residues in the CDR3. CDR1 is SGHTA, CDR2 FQGNSA, per germline. CDR3 amino acids: CASTGGGRETQYF. CDR3 DNA sequence: TGTGCCAGCACCGGGGGGGGCCGAGAGACCCAGTACTTC.

The V and J genes are TRBV4-1 and TRBJ1-2; TRBD1 is a possible D gene (5 bases). The CDR3 runs 15 residues. Germline V CDR1 and CDR2: MGHRA, YSYEKL. V lost 0 bases and J lost 7, with 15 bases in between. In nucleotides, the CDR3 is TGCGCCAGCAGCCAAGAGAGGGGCAGGGACTCTGGCTACACCTTC. This encodes CASSQERGRDSGYTF.

At least ten counts were recorded for this clonotype. The rearrangement uses TRBV30 and TRBJ2-3, with TRBD2 matching over 8 bases. V was clipped by 0 bases and J by 10 bases; unmatched bases: 3. This CDR3 region has 12 residues. Germline CDR1 reads GTSNPN; CDR2 reads SVGIG (reference sequence). The CDR3 region is CAWSVLTSAQYF. The DNA of the CDR3 is TGTGCCTGGAGTGTGTTGACTAGCGCGCAGTATTTT.

This clonotype has a handful of counts. This sequence joins TRBV20-1 and TRBJ2-7, with a weak D call TRBD1 (6 bases). CDR3 length: 16 amino acids. CDR1 and CDR2 (germline): DFQATT, SNEGSKA (reference sequence). V was shortened by 0 bases and J by 2 bases, with 17 bases between the two germline ends. The CDR3 DNA follows: TGCAGTGCTAGAGAATCCCTCAGGGGTCCCACCTACGAGCAGTACTTC. This translates into CSARESLRGPTYEQYF.

Comments on this clonotype: This may stem from a read error, because a much larger clone lies one nucleotide away. The V and J genes are TRBV28 and TRBJ1-4; 7 nucleotides line up with TRBD1. CDR1 and CDR2 (germline): MDHEN, SYDVKM. CDR3 length equals 21 residues. In DNA form, the CDR3 reads TGTGCCAGCAGTCCAAGACCGGGACAGTATGGGTTGAATACAACTAATGGAAAACTGTTTTTT. Translating it yields CASSPRPGQYGLNTTNGKLFF.

Comment on this clonotype: A clone one base away is much larger, so this may be a read error. The chain couples TRBV2 to TRBJ2-3; D is uncertain. Germline V gene sequence: CDR1 SNHLY, CDR2 FYNNEI. CDR3 length: 13 residues. CDR3 protein: CATYTKTTDTHYF. The CDR3, as DNA: TGTGCCACCTACACCAAAACCACAGATACGCACTATTTT. Filled out from reference TRBV2 and TRBJ2-3, the complete variable domain reads EPEVTQTPSHQVTQMGQEVILRCVPISNHLYFYWYRQILGQKVEFLVSFYNNEISEKSEIFDDQFSVERPDGSNFTLKIRSTKLEDSAMYFCATYTKTTDTHYFGPGTRLTVL.

This clonotype came up many times. The chain is built from TRBV2 and TRBJ2-3, with D tentatively TRBD1 or TRBD2 (5 bases each). V was trimmed by 4 bases and J by 2 bases, leaving 13 bases between them. Germline values: CDR1 SNHLY, CDR2 FYNNEI. This CDR3 region has 15 residues. Written as DNA, the CDR3 is TGTGCCAGCAGTGTCAGGGACCCCTACACAGATACGCAGTATTTT. Translating it yields CASSVRDPYTDTQYF.

This clonotype was seen a few times. CDR3 sequence reads: CASRTTSTDTQYF. CDR3 sequence (DNA): TGTGCCAGCAGGACAACTAGCACAGATACGCAGTATTTT. The chain carries TRBV6-2 or TRBV6-3 and TRBJ2-3, with unresolved D. V was clipped by 6 bases and J by 0 bases, with 7 bases between them. CDR3 size: 13 residues. Germline V lookup: CDR1 MNHEY, CDR2 SVGEGT.

The chain combines TRBV6-1 with TRBJ2-3, with 8 positions matching TRBD2. The germline CDR1 and CDR2 sequences are MNHNS and SASEGT. There are 16 residues in the CDR3. The V segment lost 1 base and the J segment 2 bases; nucleotides outside the gene matches: 5. CDR3 loop: CASSEGLAGYTDTQYF. CDR3 nucleotide sequence: TGTGCCAGCAGTGAAGGTCTAGCGGGCTACACAGATACGCAGTATTTT.

This clonotype was observed a few times. The gene calls are TRBV9 and TRBJ1-1; D uncertain. CDR1 is SGDLS and CDR2 is YYNGEE in the germline V gene. The CDR3 sequence is 14 residues long. V was pared by 0 bases and J by 0 bases, with 6 bases between. The CDR3: CASSVGRMNTEAFF. CDR3 DNA sequence: TGTGCCAGCAGCGTAGGACGGATGAACACTGAAGCTTTCTTT. Full variable domain (missing parts from reference TRBV9 and TRBJ1-1): DSGVTQTPKHLITATGQRVTLRCSPRSGDLSVYWYQQSLDQGLQFLIQYYNGEERAKGNILERFSAQQFPDLHSELNLSSLELGDSALYFCASSVGRMNTEAFFGQGTRLTVV.

In its sample, this clonotype was seen many times. This sequence joins TRBV28 and TRBJ2-2; no clear D. CDR3 size: 13 residues. Germline V lookup: CDR1 MDHEN, CDR2 SYDVKM. The ends were cut back, 8 bases at V and 4 bases at J, with 11 bases in the middle. CDR3 nucleotide sequence: TGTGCCAGCTTCCGGCCTCTCACCGGGGAGCTGTTTTTT. It yields the protein CASFRPLTGELFF.

This clonotype was recorded a few times. The V gene is TRBV12-3 or TRBV12-4, the J gene TRBJ2-1; 8 positions match TRBD2. Unmatched junction bases numbered 5, after V lost 5 bases and J lost 11 bases. This CDR3 has 12 residues. The CDR3 nucleotides are TGTGCCAGCAGTCCAGAGCGGGAGCAGCAGTTCTTC. Translated, it gives CASSPEREQQFF.

This clonotype was recorded at least ten times. The chain couples TRBV5-1 to TRBJ2-3; 12 nucleotides line up with TRBD2. The length of the CDR3 is 18 residues. Per the germline V gene, CDR1 is SGHRS and CDR2 is YFSETQ. Germline trimming cut 4 bases from V and 6 bases from J; bases unmatched to any gene: 15. CDR3: CASSTRPLAGGPPDTQYF. DNA for the CDR3: TGCGCCAGCAGCACCCGTCCTCTAGCGGGAGGGCCACCCGATACGCAGTATTTT.

This clonotype was detected ten times or more. The chain recombines TRBV13 with TRBJ2-3; D not resolved. Trimming took off 2 bases at V and 0 bases at J, with 12 bases between the two ends. The CDR3 consists of 16 residues. Germline CDR1 reads PRHDT; CDR2 reads FYEKMQ (reference sequence). The CDR3: CASSLQLYLSTDTQYF. The DNA of the CDR3 is TGTGCCAGCAGCTTACAACTCTACCTCAGCACAGATACGCAGTATTTT.

The chain joins TRBV2 to TRBJ2-3, with 9 bases lining up with TRBD2. The CDR3 has 14 amino acids. Trimming cost V 6 bases and J 2 bases; bases outside gene matches: 3. The germline V gene encodes CDR1 SNHLY and CDR2 FYNNEI. The CDR3 region is CASRTSGYTDTQYF. The CDR3 nucleotides are TGTGCCAGCAGGACTAGCGGTTACACAGATACGCAGTATTTT.

The CDR3 sequence is CAISSGLAGVGWNNEQFF. CDR3 nucleotide sequence: TGTGCCATCAGCTCGGGACTAGCGGGAGTGGGATGGAACAATGAGCAGTTCTTC. V and J are TRBV10-3 and TRBJ2-1; TRBD2 agrees at 14 bases. There are 18 residues in the CDR3. V gave up 6 bases and J gave up 5 bases; unmatched junction bases: 12. CDR1 is ENHRY, CDR2 SYGVKD, per germline.

This clonotype was observed at least ten times. The V gene is TRBV5-1, the J gene TRBJ2-7, with D possibly being TRBD1 (6 bases). V dropped 1 base and J dropped 2 bases, with 19 bases sitting between them. CDR1 and CDR2 (germline): SGHRS, YFSETQ. The CDR3 runs to 17 residues. The CDR3 spells CASSLYGWDKNTYEQYF. Written as DNA, the CDR3 is TGCGCCAGCAGCTTGTATGGATGGGACAAGAACACCTACGAGCAGTACTTC.

This clonotype was found a few times. The CDR3, as DNA: TGTGCTAGTGGTTTAAGGGTTAGGACTAGCGGGGATCTCTTGGGCAATGAGCAGTTCTTC. It is translated as CASGLRVRTSGDLLGNEQFF. The chain uses TRBV12-5 and TRBJ2-1; TRBD2 matches at 12 bases. Unmatched junction bases numbered 18, after V lost 3 bases and J lost 6 bases. The CDR3 is 20 residues long. Germline V lookup: CDR1 LGHNT, CDR2 FRNRAP. Drawing the rest from reference TRBV12-5 and TRBJ2-1, the complete variable domain is DARVTQTPRHKVTEMGQEVTMRCQPILGHNTVFWYRQTMMQGLELLAYFRNRAPLDDSGMPKDRFSAEMPDATLATLKIQPSEPRDSAVYFCASGLRVRTSGDLLGNEQFFGPGTRLTVL.

This clonotype was detected ten times or more. V gene TRBV12-3 or TRBV12-4 combines with J gene TRBJ1-1, with 7 bases matching TRBD1. This CDR3 comprises 15 residues. V lost 6 bases to trimming and J lost 1 base; unmatched junction nucleotides: 8. The CDR3 DNA is TGTGCCAGCAGAATTCGTAGGGGGCGGAACACTGAAGCTTTCTTT. Translated: CASRIRRGRNTEAFF.

The table lists this clonotype with a few counts. The V gene is TRBV24-1, the J gene TRBJ2-7; the D gene is possibly TRBD2 (6 bases). The CDR3 sequence is 14 residues long. Trimming stripped 8 bases from V and 2 bases from J, with 15 bases between. Germline values: CDR1 KGHDR, CDR2 SFDVKD. Written as DNA, the CDR3 is TGTGCCACCATTCGGAGGGGAAACACCTACGAGCAGTACTTC. The encoded protein is CATIRRGNTYEQYF.